This entry describes one T cell receptor beta chain. The source of the sample is a study of technical replicates of blood from four donors. The data were produced by immunoSEQ multiplex PCR, yet TCRdb's version contains in-frame clones alone and is incomplete. The sample yields 50,000 to 60,000 clones, 85% to 95% seen once. Germline CDR1 and CDR2: MGHRA and YSYEKL. The length of the CDR3 is 16 residues. The V gene lost 1 base and the J gene lost 2 bases, with 12 bases spanning the gap. The rearrangement uses TRBV4-1 and TRBJ1-5; a possible D gene is TRBD1 (6 bases). The source is a human donor in good health. Some clones in this sample may be carry-over from other donors' samples. The sample taken for sequencing was PBMCs. The CDR3 DNA reads TGCGCCAGCAGCCAAGGGGGGCTTTTAGGCAATCAGCCCCAGCATTTT. Amino acid sequence: CASSQGGLLGNQPQHF.